What follows describes a single T cell receptor beta chain. CDR1 is MNHEY, CDR2 SVGAGI, per germline. V lost 2 bases and J lost 3; bases outside the gene matches: 3. This CDR3 has 14 residues. This specimen belongs to a study of blood T cell repertoires in COVID-19. Across the study: The United States, Italy and Spain were the sources of the acute and convalescent COVID-19 samples. Sources were T cells, B-cell-depleted T cells, or PBMCs; the material itself was cDNA or gDNA.

How the authors handled the data: Quantification of nucleated cells was approximated via reference gene primer amplification. Only in-frame clones appear in the TCRdb table, and some are missing; sequencing was by immunoSEQ multiplex PCR. V, J and clone size reflect that table, while D and trimming were determined from the DNA. The table has some 250,000 clones, more than 75% seen once. Sequenced material: peripheral blood. The source of this sequence is a woman aged 55-69 years with active or convalescent COVID-19. This sequence joins TRBV6-5 and TRBJ1-2; 7 bases agree with TRBD1. The CDR3 DNA reads TGTGCCAGCAGTTACCAGGGGGGAGACTATGGCTACACCTTC. Translating it yields CASSYQGGDYGYTF.